Sequencing of this TCR beta chain was carried out in a study of CD8+CD57+ T cells in acquired aplastic anemia. Study overall: Isolated CD4+ and CD8+ cells, once sorted, yielded DNA averaging roughly 3 ug. Roughly 10.8 million reads were obtained on average for healthy donor CD4+ cells. Broader study findings: In CD8+ cells, Simpson's diversity showed no significant difference between patients and controls. Patients had fewer than 35 CD8+ CDR3 sequences in common with controls (the shared set).

On this clonotype itself: Antigen specificity is unknown.

Genomic DNA was employed as the template in profiling TCR beta VDJ and CDR3. TCRdb re-derived calls from the reads in MiXCR, one entry per CDR3 protein. Of over 150,000 distinct CDR3 sequences in the sample, approximately 40% were seen once. The CDR3 totals 14 residues. Germline V gene sequence: CDR1 SGHAT, CDR2 FQNNGV. Trimming pared 6 bases from V and 8 bases from J, leaving 14 bases between. The chain joins TRBV11-2 to TRBJ1-6; no definite D call. The sequence came from a human donor in good health. The sample taken for sequencing was sorted CD4+, CD8+, or CD8+CD57+ T cells (not recorded which) from PBMCs. As DNA, the CDR3 is TGTGCCAGCAGGGGTTTGTCCAGAGATTCACCCCTCCACTTT. Its protein product is CASRGLSRDSPLHF.